The text below deals with one TCR beta chain. The antigen is unknown. The sample originates from a study of cytomegalovirus exposure and HLA in healthy donors. Study overall: A subsequent analysis stated that the 120 or so validation repertoires were run on the same platform as the roughly 670 first-cohort repertoires.

Germline-derived CDR1 and CDR2 are SGDLS and YYNGEE. V dropped 6 bases and J dropped 5; count of bases not matched to a gene: 11. The CDR3 runs to 15 residues. Clones were sequenced by immunoSEQ multiplex PCR, and TCRdb holds only the in-frame ones, with some missing. This table has a few hundred thousand clones, roughly 87% appearing once. Points from the study as a whole: Generally TCR sequences proved uncommon, though certain public TCRs appeared in numerous donors. Researchers counted around 180 TCR beta chains as cytomegalovirus-associated.

Sequencing input: PBMCs. The J gene is TRBJ2-3, the V gene TRBV9, with TRBD2 matching over 8 bases. This TCR was recovered from a man between 18 and 35 years old in good health and CMV-seropositive. The CDR3 nucleotides read TGTGCCAGCACCCACCGGAGCGGGAGTGGAGATACGCAGTATTTT. Translation gives CASTHRSGSGDTQYF.